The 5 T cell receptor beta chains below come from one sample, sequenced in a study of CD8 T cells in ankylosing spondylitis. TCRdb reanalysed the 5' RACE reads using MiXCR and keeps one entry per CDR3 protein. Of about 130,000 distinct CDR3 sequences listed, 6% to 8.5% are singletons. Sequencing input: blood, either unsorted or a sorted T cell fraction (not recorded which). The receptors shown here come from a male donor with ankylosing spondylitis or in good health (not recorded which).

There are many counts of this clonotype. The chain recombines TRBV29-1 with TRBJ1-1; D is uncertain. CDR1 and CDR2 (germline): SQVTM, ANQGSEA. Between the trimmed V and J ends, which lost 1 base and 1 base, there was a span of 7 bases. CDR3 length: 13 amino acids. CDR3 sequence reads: CSVEGQSNTEAFF. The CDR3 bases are TGCAGCGTTGAAGGGCAGTCGAACACTGAAGCTTTCTTT.

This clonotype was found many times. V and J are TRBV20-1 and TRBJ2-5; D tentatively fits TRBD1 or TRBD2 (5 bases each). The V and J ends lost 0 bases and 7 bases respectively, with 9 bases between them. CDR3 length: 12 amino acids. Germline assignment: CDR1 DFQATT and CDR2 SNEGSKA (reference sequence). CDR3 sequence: CSARDRGGTQYF. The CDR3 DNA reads TGCAGTGCTAGAGATCGGGGCGGGACCCAGTACTTC.

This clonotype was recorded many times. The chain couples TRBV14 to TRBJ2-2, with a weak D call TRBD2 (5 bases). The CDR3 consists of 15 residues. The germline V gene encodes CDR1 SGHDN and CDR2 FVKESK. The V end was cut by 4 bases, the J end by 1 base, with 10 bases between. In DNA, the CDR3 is TGTGCCAGCAGCCCAAGTGGAGGGAACACCGGGGAGCTGTTTTTT. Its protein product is CASSPSGGNTGELFF.

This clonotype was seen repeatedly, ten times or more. Written as DNA, the CDR3 is TGTGCCAGCAGCCCATGGGTCAGCTCTGGAAACACCATATATTTT. As protein: CASSPWVSSGNTIYF. The chain has TRBV9 and TRBJ1-3; no definite D call. Deletions cut 4 bases from V and 0 bases from J, with 11 bases between. The germline gives CDR1 SGDLS, CDR2 YYNGEE. The CDR3 runs to 15 residues.

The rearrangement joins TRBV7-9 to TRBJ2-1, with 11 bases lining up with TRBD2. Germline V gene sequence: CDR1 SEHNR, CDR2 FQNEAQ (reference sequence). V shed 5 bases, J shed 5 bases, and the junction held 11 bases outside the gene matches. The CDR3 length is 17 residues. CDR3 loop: CASSGGSLAGANNEQFF. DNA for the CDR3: TGTGCCAGCAGCGGGGGATCACTAGCGGGGGCAAACAATGAGCAGTTCTTC.